The 20 T cell receptor beta chains in this list originate from one sample, sequenced in a study of T cell responses to AZD1222 COVID-19 vaccine. Using immunoSEQ multiplex PCR, the repertoire was profiled, and TCRdb retains in-frame clones only, with some absent. The data show around 160,000 clones, about 93% seen once. This sample comprised peripheral blood, obtained on day 0 of MenACWY control vaccination. The origin of the receptors is an adult in good health.

The rearrangement uses TRBV5-1 and TRBJ2-3; D is perhaps TRBD1 (6 bases). Germline assignment: CDR1 SGHRS and CDR2 YFSETQ. The CDR3 has 15 amino acids. Trimming left V 0 bases short and J 4 bases short, with 12 bases between. The CDR3 protein is CASSLGQAPADTQYF. In DNA, the CDR3 is TGCGCCAGCAGCTTGGGACAGGCCCCCGCAGATACGCAGTATTTT. Full variable domain (outside the CDR3, taken from reference TRBV5-1 and TRBJ2-3): KAGVTQTPRYLIKTRGQQVTLSCSPISGHRSVSWYQQTPGQGLQFLFEYFSETQRNKGNFPGRFSGRQFSNSRSEMNVSTLELGDSALYLCASSLGQAPADTQYFGPGTRLTVL.

On this clone itself: Other nucleotide sequences from this sample produce the same CDR3. This chain joins TRBV7-2 and TRBJ1-1; D gene uncertain. V lost 0 bases and J 5 bases, leaving 7 bases between the germline ends. This CDR3 has 13 residues. Germline values: CDR1 SGHTA, CDR2 FQGNSA. For the CDR3, the DNA is TGTGCCAGCAGCTTAGCCGGGGTTACTGAAGCTTTCTTT. Amino acids: CASSLAGVTEAFF. The full variable domain, with the rest looked up from reference TRBV7-2 and TRBJ1-1, is GAGVSQSPSNKVTEKGKDVELRCDPISGHTALYWYRQSLGQGLEFLIYFQGNSAPDKSGLPSDRFSAERTGGSVSTLTIQRTQQEDSAVYLCASSLAGVTEAFFGQGTRLTVV.

The gene calls are TRBV4-2 and TRBJ2-7; D unresolved. With 0 bases removed from V and 6 bases from J, the gap between germline ends came to 9 bases. Germline CDR1 and CDR2: LGHNA and YNFKEQ. This CDR3 region has 13 residues. Here the CDR3 reads CASSQDTRGEQYF. DNA of the CDR3: TGTGCCAGCAGCCAAGATACGAGAGGCGAGCAGTACTTC.

The V gene is TRBV19, the J gene TRBJ2-7; 9 positions match TRBD2. Unmatched junction bases numbered 9, after V lost 1 base and J lost 2 bases. Germline V lookup: CDR1 LNHDA, CDR2 SQIVND (reference sequence). CDR3 length: 17 residues. The CDR3, as DNA: TGTGCCAGTAGTATAGTGTTTCCGACTAGCGGAGCCTACGAGCAGTACTTC. Translating gives CASSIVFPTSGAYEQYF.

The rearrangement joins TRBV3-1 (or the pseudogene TRBV3-2) to TRBJ1-2, with D unclear. The CDR3 runs to 14 residues. Germline V CDR1 and CDR2: LGHDT, YNNKEL (reference sequence). V shed 0 bases and J shed 5 bases, with 10 bases lying between them. The CDR3 reads CASSQDNRAYGYTF. The DNA of the CDR3 is TGTGCCAGCAGCCAAGATAACAGAGCATATGGCTACACCTTC.

This chain uses TRBV6-1 with TRBJ2-7; 10 bases map to TRBD1. The CDR3 covers 16 residues. V lost 4 bases to trimming and J lost 3 bases; unmatched junction nucleotides: 9. CDR1 and CDR2 from the germline V gene are MNHNS and SASEGT. CDR3 coding DNA: TGTGCCAGCAGTGGGTCCTGGACAGGGGGTTTCTACGAGCAGTACTTC. Translating it yields CASSGSWTGGFYEQYF.

The chain couples TRBV5-4 to TRBJ1-4; TRBD1 might be the D (6 bases). Looked up from germline, CDR1 is SGHNT and CDR2 is YYREEE (reference sequence). The CDR3 extends over 14 amino acids. Deletions cut 5 bases from V and 3 bases from J, with 11 bases between. In DNA form, the CDR3 reads TGTGCCAGCAGTTCAGGGGAGCCTAATGAAAAACTGTTTTTT. This gives the protein CASSSGEPNEKLFF.

This chain links TRBV5-6 with TRBJ1-2; 9 bases are shared with TRBD1. Germline CDR1 is SGHDT and CDR2 is YYEEEE. The V gene end was trimmed by 4 bases and the J gene end by 4 bases; junction bases not matched to a gene: 8. This CDR3 region has 15 residues. For the CDR3, the DNA is TGTGCCAGCAGCCTAGGGACAGGGCGATCCTATGGCTACACCTTC. Its protein product is CASSLGTGRSYGYTF.

V gene TRBV10-2 combines with J gene TRBJ1-6; D gene unclear. Germline CDR1 WSHSY, CDR2 SAAADI. This CDR3 is 13 amino acids long. The germline V and J ends were trimmed by 0 bases and 9 bases, with 6 bases remaining between them. CDR3: CASSESPRSPLHF. Here the CDR3 DNA reads TGCGCCAGCAGTGAGTCTCCGCGTTCACCCCTCCACTTT.

The chain couples TRBV11-3 to TRBJ2-2; D remains ambiguous. The germline gives CDR1 SGHNT, CDR2 YENEEA. V was shortened by 7 bases and J by 4 bases, with 7 bases between the two germline ends. This CDR3 has 12 amino acids. In DNA form, the CDR3 reads TGTGCCAGCACTTCGCCCACCGGGGAGCTGTTTTTT. Its protein product is CASTSPTGELFF.

This clone was found once. The V gene is TRBV18, the J gene TRBJ2-7; the D is unclear. The CDR3 has 13 amino acids. Germline CDR1 KGHSH, CDR2 LQKENI. With 2 bases removed from V and 3 bases from J, the gap between germline ends came to 8 bases. CDR3 DNA sequence: TGTGCCAGCTCACCAGGGTACCGCTACGAGCAGTACTTC. This encodes CASSPGYRYEQYF.

The rearrangement uses TRBV30 and TRBJ1-5; a possible D gene is TRBD1 (5 bases). The V and J ends lost 0 bases and 6 bases respectively, with 9 bases between them. The CDR3 is 13 amino acids. From germline, CDR1 is GTSNPN and CDR2 SVGIG (reference sequence). The CDR3 DNA is TGTGCCTGGAGTGTCCACGGGGGTCAGCCCCAGCATTTT. Protein: CAWSVHGGQPQHF.

This chain uses TRBV25-1 with TRBJ2-3; TRBD2 agrees at 7 bases. The germline CDR1 and CDR2 sequences are MGHDK and SYGVNS. This CDR3 is 15 amino acids long. The trim removed 3 bases at V and 5 bases at J, leaving 8 bases unmatched. In nucleotides, the CDR3 is TGTGCCAGCAGTGAGGCGGGGACTATGGGAGATACGCAGTATTTT. Translated, it gives CASSEAGTMGDTQYF.

The chain combines TRBV7-8 with TRBJ1-5, with 9 bases aligning to TRBD1. The CDR3 consists of 16 residues. Trimming at V came to 1 base and at J to 6 bases, leaving 7 bases not matched to a gene. The germline CDR1 and CDR2 sequences are SGHVS and FQNEAQ. The CDR3 DNA reads as TGTGCCAGCAGCTTAGAAAACAGGGGGCGAAGTCAGCCCCAGCATTTT. Translation: CASSLENRGRSQPQHF. Combining the CDR3 with reference TRBV7-8 and TRBJ1-5 gives the whole variable domain GAGVSQSPRYKVAKRGQDVALRCDPISGHVSLFWYQQALGQGPEFLTYFQNEAQLDKSGLPSDRFFAERPEGSVSTLKIQRTQQEDSAVYLCASSLENRGRSQPQHFGDGTRLSIL.

This clone was detected once. V and J are TRBV4-2 and TRBJ2-7; 12 bases are shared with TRBD2. The ends lost 2 bases at V and 1 base at J; junction bases unmatched: 12. The CDR3 contains 19 residues. CDR1 is LGHNA and CDR2 is YNFKEQ in the germline V gene. The CDR3 DNA reads TGTGCCAGCAGCCAAACTCGGACGTTACTAGCGGGAGGTTCCTACGAGCAGTACTTC. This codes for CASSQTRTLLAGGSYEQYF.

The rearrangement links TRBV19 to TRBJ2-2, with 8 nucleotides matching TRBD2. The CDR3 sequence is 15 residues long. J gave up 7 bases and V 6 bases, and 10 bases lay outside the gene matches. Germline loops: CDR1 LNHDA, CDR2 SQIVND (reference sequence). The CDR3 here is CASRGLAGGIGELFF. The CDR3 region has the DNA TGTGCCAGTAGGGGCCTGGCGGGAGGAATCGGGGAGCTGTTTTTT. Drawing the rest from reference TRBV19 and TRBJ2-2, the complete variable domain is DGGITQSPKYLFRKEGQNVTLSCEQNLNHDAMYWYRQDPGQGLRLIYYSQIVNDFQKGDIAEGYSVSREKKESFPLTVTSAQKNPTAFYLCASRGLAGGIGELFFGEGSRLTVL.

V usage is TRBV18 and J usage is TRBJ1-1; possible D gene TRBD1, 6 bases. Trimming took 3 bases from V and 1 from J, leaving 15 bases between them. The CDR3 is 16 amino acids. The germline CDR1 and CDR2 sequences are KGHSH and LQKENI. The DNA for the CDR3 is TGTGCCAGCTCACCCGAATGGACGGGGGCGAACACTGAAGCTTTCTTT. As protein: CASSPEWTGANTEAFF.

The J gene is TRBJ2-1, the V gene TRBV20-1, with no clear D. Germline CDR1 DFQATT, CDR2 SNEGSKA (reference sequence). Deletions cut 2 bases from V and 8 bases from J, with 1 base between. The CDR3 totals 9 residues. CDR3 loop: CSARYEQFF. In DNA form, the CDR3 reads TGCAGTGCTAGATATGAGCAGTTCTTC.

The chain employs TRBV7-3 and TRBJ1-2; D is undetermined. CDR3 length equals 14 residues. Trimming shortened V by 0 bases and J by 8 bases, and 13 bases separated the two germline ends. Looked up from germline, CDR1 is SGHTA and CDR2 is FQGTGA. CDR3: CASSLTTVSGGYTF. As DNA, the CDR3 is TGTGCCAGCAGCTTAACAACAGTGTCGGGGGGCTACACCTTC.

V usage is TRBV7-9 and J usage is TRBJ1-2; 8 nucleotides match TRBD1. V dropped 5 bases and J dropped 3; count of bases not matched to a gene: 2. Germline V gives CDR1 SEHNR, CDR2 FQNEAQ (reference sequence). The CDR3 covers 13 residues. CDR3 region: CASSPTGDYGYTF. The CDR3 bases are TGTGCCAGCAGCCCGACAGGGGACTATGGCTACACCTTC.